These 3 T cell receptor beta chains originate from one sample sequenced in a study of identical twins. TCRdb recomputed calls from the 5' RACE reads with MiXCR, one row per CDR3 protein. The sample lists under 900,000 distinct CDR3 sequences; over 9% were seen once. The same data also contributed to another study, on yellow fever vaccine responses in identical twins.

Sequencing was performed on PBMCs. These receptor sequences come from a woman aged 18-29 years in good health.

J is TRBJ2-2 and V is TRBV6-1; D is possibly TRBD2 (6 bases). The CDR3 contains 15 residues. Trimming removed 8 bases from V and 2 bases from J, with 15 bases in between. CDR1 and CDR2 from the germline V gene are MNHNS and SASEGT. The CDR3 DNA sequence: TGTGCCAGCGATCGTGGAGGGGCAAACACCGGGGAGCTGTTTTTT. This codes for CASDRGGANTGELFF.

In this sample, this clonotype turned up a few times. CDR3 loop: CAINRQVPNNEQFF. In DNA form, the CDR3 reads TGTGCCATCAACCGACAGGTGCCCAACAATGAGCAGTTCTTC. The chain has TRBV10-3 and TRBJ2-1; possibly TRBD1 for D (6 bases). This CDR3 is built from 14 residues. Per the germline V gene, CDR1 is ENHRY and CDR2 is SYGVKD. Trimming left V 7 bases short and J 5 bases short, with 15 bases between.

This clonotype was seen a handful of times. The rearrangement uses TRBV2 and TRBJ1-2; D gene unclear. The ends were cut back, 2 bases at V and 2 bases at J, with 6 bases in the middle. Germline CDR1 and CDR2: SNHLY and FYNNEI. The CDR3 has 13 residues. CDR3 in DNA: TGTGCCAGCAGTGAAAAGGGCAACTATGGCTACACCTTC. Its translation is CASSEKGNYGYTF.